Each of the 30 T cell receptor beta chains below was sequenced from the same sample in a study of cytotoxic CD8 clonotypes in ibrutinib-treated CLL. Libraries were prepared by immunoSEQ multiplex PCR; TCRdb keeps only in-frame clonotypes and omits some of them. The sample has some 65,000 clones; approximately 57% are singletons. Source: PBMCs, taken after 12 months of ibrutinib treatment. These receptors all come from a human donor with chronic lymphocytic leukemia.

The V and J genes are TRBV5-1 and TRBJ2-5; D unclear. Germline V gene sequence: CDR1 SGHRS, CDR2 YFSETQ. This CDR3 comprises 14 residues. V shed 0 bases and J shed 4 bases, with 10 bases lying between them. The CDR3 DNA sequence: TGCGCCAGCAGCTTGGAGCAGATTCGAGAGACCCAGTACTTC. Translated: CASSLEQIRETQYF.

The chain recombines TRBV10-3 with TRBJ2-3; possibly TRBD1 or TRBD2 for D (6 bases each). Between the trimmed V and J ends, which lost 8 bases and 2 bases, there was a span of 11 bases. The V gene's germline CDR1 is ENHRY and CDR2 SYGVKD. The CDR3 is 13 residues long. CDR3 in DNA: TGTGCCATCGGGGGGCGGACCACAGATACGCAGTATTTT. Protein: CAIGGRTTDTQYF.

The rearrangement joins TRBV5-1 to TRBJ2-1, with D tentatively TRBD1 (6 bases). Trimming removed 5 bases from V and 4 bases from J, with 13 bases in between. CDR3 size: 14 residues. CDR1 is SGHRS, CDR2 YFSETQ, per germline. CDR3 sequence (DNA): TGCGCCAGCAGTAGGACAGTGTCTTACAATGAGCAGTTCTTC. Protein sequence: CASSRTVSYNEQFF. Full variable domain (outside the CDR3, taken from reference TRBV5-1 and TRBJ2-1): KAGVTQTPRYLIKTRGQQVTLSCSPISGHRSVSWYQQTPGQGLQFLFEYFSETQRNKGNFPGRFSGRQFSNSRSEMNVSTLELGDSALYLCASSRTVSYNEQFFGPGTRLTVL.

The chain joins TRBV6-1 to TRBJ1-4; a possible D gene is TRBD1 (5 bases). CDR1 MNHNS and CDR2 SASEGT come from the germline V gene. The V and J ends lost 7 bases and 2 bases respectively, with 14 bases between them. This CDR3 region has 15 residues. The CDR3 DNA sequence: TGTGCCAGCAAGTGGCAGGGTGCTACTAATGAAAAACTGTTTTTT. It codes for CASKWQGATNEKLFF.

This clone is a singleton in its sample. The chain is built from TRBV29-1 and TRBJ2-5; no clear D. V was pared by 7 bases and J by 5 bases, with 8 bases between. This CDR3 comprises 10 residues. Germline assignment: CDR1 SQVTM and CDR2 ANQGSEA. This CDR3 reads CSARVETQYF. In DNA form, the CDR3 reads TGCAGCGCTAGGGTTGAGACCCAGTACTTC.

The V and J genes are TRBV4-1 and TRBJ1-4; D is unclear. This CDR3 is built from 15 residues. Trimming pared 6 bases from V and 1 base from J, leaving 12 bases between. Germline CDR1 is MGHRA and CDR2 is YSYEKL. Here the CDR3 DNA reads TGCGCCAGCAGGCAACAGTGGAAAACTAATGAAAAACTGTTTTTT. Protein sequence: CASRQQWKTNEKLFF.

This chain connects TRBV28 to TRBJ2-7, with 8 bases identical to TRBD1. Germline V gene lookup returns CDR1 MDHEN and CDR2 SYDVKM. V dropped 5 bases and J dropped 2; count of bases not matched to a gene: 8. The CDR3 is 15 amino acids. CDR3 sequence reads: CASSRPGGAPYEQYF. The CDR3 DNA is TGTGCCAGCAGTCGCCCAGGGGGCGCCCCCTACGAGCAGTACTTC.

There are a few counts of this clone. The genes are TRBV4-2 and TRBJ1-5; D is unclear. Germline V gene lookup returns CDR1 LGHNA and CDR2 YNFKEQ. V lost 1 base, J lost 4 bases, and 14 bases lay in between. The CDR3 spans 16 residues. CDR3 nucleotides: TGTGCCAGCAGCCAAGGGACGCCTTTCGAAAATCAGCCCCAGCATTTT. Its translation is CASSQGTPFENQPQHF.

The chain uses TRBV7-9 and TRBJ2-1, with TRBD2 matching over 7 bases. V was clipped by 4 bases and J by 7 bases; unmatched bases: 16. Germline values: CDR1 SEHNR, CDR2 FQNEAQ (reference sequence). CDR3 size: 17 residues. CDR3 bases: TGTGCCAGCAGCTCAAAAACAGGACTAGGAGTAATGAATGAGCAGTTCTTC. It encodes CASSSKTGLGVMNEQFF.

V is TRBV29-1 and J is TRBJ2-7; D may be TRBD2 (6 bases). CDR1 is SQVTM and CDR2 is ANQGSEA in the germline V gene. CDR3 length: 13 residues. V lost 4 bases and J lost 9, with 19 bases in between. The CDR3 DNA sequence: TGCAGCGTTGTCCTGGTAGAAAGGGGAGGGCAGTACTTC. Translated: CSVVLVERGGQYF.

This chain joins TRBV27 and TRBJ2-1; possibly TRBD2 for D (6 bases). Germline CDR1 reads MNHEY; CDR2 reads SMNVEV (reference sequence). V gave up 3 bases and J gave up 6 bases, with 12 bases separating them. The CDR3 is made up of 14 amino acids. The CDR3 loop is CASSLRGLGNEQFF. The DNA of the CDR3 is TGTGCCAGCAGTTTGCGGGGTCTAGGCAATGAGCAGTTCTTC.

V gene TRBV4-1 combines with J gene TRBJ1-1; weak D call: TRBD1 (6 bases). Trimming pared 4 bases from V and 5 bases from J, leaving 14 bases between. The germline CDR1 and CDR2 sequences are MGHRA and YSYEKL. The CDR3 is made up of 14 amino acids. Written as DNA, the CDR3 is TGCGCCAGCAGCCCGGGACACCGAAGGACTGAAGCTTTCTTT. Translation gives CASSPGHRRTEAFF.

This clone was found a few times. V usage is TRBV9 and J usage is TRBJ2-7; perhaps D is TRBD1 or TRBD2 (5 bases each). Trimming removed 2 bases at V and 0 bases at J, with 15 bases between. Germline lookup yields CDR1 SGDLS and CDR2 YYNGEE. This CDR3 contains 16 residues. CDR3 residues: CASSVYGTPDSYEQYV. The CDR3 bases are TGTGCCAGCAGCGTTTACGGGACCCCAGACTCCTACGAGCAGTACGTC.

The gene calls are TRBV6-1 and TRBJ1-5, with TRBD1 as a possible D gene (6 bases). Germline lookup yields CDR1 MNHNS and CDR2 SASEGT. This CDR3 region has 15 residues. The ends were cut back, 8 bases at V and 1 base at J, with 15 bases in the middle. The CDR3 protein is CASVNRARSNQPQHF. CDR3 DNA sequence: TGTGCCAGCGTAAACAGGGCCCGGAGCAATCAGCCCCAGCATTTT.

The chain is built from TRBV5-4 and TRBJ2-3; TRBD2 is a possible D gene (6 bases). Germline V gene sequence: CDR1 SGHNT, CDR2 YYREEE (reference sequence). Trimming removed 0 bases from V and 0 bases from J, with 11 bases in between. The CDR3 extends over 16 amino acids. Here the CDR3 DNA reads TGTGCCAGCAGCTTGGCTCTAGCGCAAAGCACAGATACGCAGTATTTT. Protein sequence: CASSLALAQSTDTQYF.

The CDR3 DNA follows: TGTGCCAGCAGCTTAGGGGCGGGAGTTACAAATGAGCAGTTCTTC. Translation gives CASSLGAGVTNEQFF. The chain carries TRBV11-2 and TRBJ2-1; TRBD2 matches at 7 bases. From germline, CDR1 is SGHAT and CDR2 FQNNGV. This CDR3 is built from 15 residues. J lost 7 bases, V lost 1 base, and 7 bases had no gene match.

This chain connects TRBV29-1 to TRBJ1-2, with D maybe TRBD1 (6 bases). V lost 1 base to trimming and J lost 2 bases, with 8 bases between them. The germline V gene has CDR1 SQVTM and CDR2 ANQGSEA. There are 13 residues in the CDR3. This CDR3 reads CSVEGTGNYGYTF. The CDR3 coding sequence is TGCAGCGTTGAAGGTACAGGGAACTATGGCTACACCTTC.

The V gene is TRBV5-6, the J gene TRBJ2-2, with 10 bases aligning to TRBD1. Germline-derived CDR1 and CDR2 are SGHDT and YYEEEE. The CDR3 totals 17 residues. The V gene end was trimmed by 4 bases and the J gene end by 3 bases; junction bases not matched to a gene: 9. The CDR3 sequence is CASSDAGQGVDTGELFF. The CDR3 bases are TGTGCCAGCAGCGACGCCGGACAGGGGGTAGACACCGGGGAGCTGTTTTTT. The full variable domain, its missing parts supplied by reference TRBV5-6 and TRBJ2-2, is DAGVTQSPTHLIKTRGQQVTLRCSPKSGHDTVSWYQQALGQGPQFIFQYYEEEERQRGNFPDRFSGHQFPNYSSELNVNALLLGDSALYLCASSDAGQGVDTGELFFGEGSRLTVL.

This clone came up many times. V usage is TRBV19 and J usage is TRBJ2-1; the match to TRBD2 covers 7 bases. CDR3 size: 20 residues. V shed 8 bases, J shed 0 bases, and the junction held 22 bases outside the gene matches. Per germline, CDR1 LNHDA and CDR2 SQIVND (reference sequence). This chain's CDR3 is CASLGKGGRGPRGSYNEQFF. As DNA, the CDR3 is TGTGCCAGTCTCGGAAAGGGTGGGAGGGGTCCCCGGGGCTCCTACAATGAGCAGTTCTTC.

The chain is built from TRBV2 and TRBJ1-4; 8 bases agree with TRBD1. The germline V gene has CDR1 SNHLY and CDR2 FYNNEI. The CDR3 has 14 amino acids. The junction had 10 bases not matched to a gene; V was cut back by 8 bases and J by 8 bases. In DNA, the CDR3 is TGTGCCAGCCGACGGACAGGGATGGAGGAAAAACTGTTTTTT. Protein product: CASRRTGMEEKLFF.

The CDR3 DNA sequence: TGTGCCACCAGCAGAGAACGAGCAGGCTCCTACAATGAGCAGTTCTTC. Translation gives CATSRERAGSYNEQFF. The chain couples TRBV15 to TRBJ2-1; D uncertain. This CDR3 has 16 residues. Trimming took 0 bases from V and 0 from J, leaving 9 bases between them. The germline gives CDR1 LNHNV, CDR2 YYDKDF (reference sequence).

This clone has just one count. The rearrangement joins TRBV18 to TRBJ2-7, with 7 bases fitting TRBD2. V lost 0 bases to trimming and J lost 1 base; unmatched junction nucleotides: 3. The CDR3 extends over 15 amino acids. CDR1 KGHSH and CDR2 LQKENI come from the germline V gene. CDR3 residues: CASSPPGGGSYEQYF. In DNA form, the CDR3 reads TGTGCCAGCTCACCACCGGGGGGGGGATCCTACGAGCAGTACTTC.

The V and J genes are TRBV25-1 and TRBJ2-3, with 7 nucleotides matching TRBD2. V lost 3 bases and J lost 9; bases outside the gene matches: 3. The germline gives CDR1 MGHDK, CDR2 SYGVNS. CDR3 size: 12 residues. CDR3 in DNA: TGTGCCAGCAGTGAGCGGGGGAACACGCAGTATTTT. Protein: CASSERGNTQYF.

The rearrangement links TRBV29-1 to TRBJ2-1; D is unresolved. Germline CDR1 and CDR2: SQVTM and ANQGSEA. The V end lost 7 bases, the J end lost 0 bases, and 16 bases lay between the germline ends. The CDR3 runs 15 residues. The chain's CDR3 is CSAAQAPISYNEQFF. In nucleotides, the CDR3 is TGCAGCGCAGCCCAGGCACCAATCTCCTACAATGAGCAGTTCTTC.

The table lists this clone with a few counts. Distinct nucleotide sequences in the sample also encode this CDR3. The J gene is TRBJ1-4, the V gene TRBV28; D perhaps matches TRBD1 (5 bases). Germline CDR1 MDHEN, CDR2 SYDVKM. V was clipped by 3 bases and J by 2 bases, with 10 bases between them. The CDR3 is 15 residues long. CDR3 amino acids: CASSLGGITNEKLFF. CDR3 in DNA: TGTGCCAGCAGTTTGGGGGGAATTACTAATGAAAAACTGTTTTTT.

V usage is TRBV5-4 and J usage is TRBJ2-1; D call uncertain. CDR1 and CDR2 (germline): SGHNT, YYREEE (reference sequence). The CDR3 length is 14 residues. V was cut by 0 bases and J by 6 bases, with 10 bases left in between. CDR3 loop: CASSLVGDINEQFF. The CDR3 bases are TGTGCCAGCAGCTTGGTAGGAGATATCAATGAGCAGTTCTTC.

This chain uses TRBV9 with TRBJ2-5; D may be TRBD1 (6 bases). Germline V gene lookup returns CDR1 SGDLS and CDR2 YYNGEE. The CDR3 runs 15 residues. With 0 bases removed from V and 0 bases from J, the gap between germline ends came to 9 bases. In DNA form, the CDR3 reads TGTGCCAGCAGCGTAGGGGGACATAACCAAGAGACCCAGTACTTC. Its translation is CASSVGGHNQETQYF. The full variable domain, in which reference TRBV9 and TRBJ2-5 provide the parts outside the CDR3, is DSGVTQTPKHLITATGQRVTLRCSPRSGDLSVYWYQQSLDQGLQFLIQYYNGEERAKGNILERFSAQQFPDLHSELNLSSLELGDSALYFCASSVGGHNQETQYFGPGTRLLVL.

The chain couples TRBV7-2 to TRBJ2-7; 11 bases are a match to TRBD2. This CDR3 is 16 amino acids long. Germline-derived CDR1 and CDR2 are SGHTA and FQGNSA. V lost 5 bases, J lost 2 bases, and 8 bases stayed unmatched. CDR3 DNA: TGTGCCAGCAGCCCGGCCCCGGGACTAGCGGCCTACGAGCAGTACTTC. Translated, it gives CASSPAPGLAAYEQYF.

The J gene is TRBJ2-3, the V gene TRBV2; 9 bases line up with TRBD2. CDR3 length equals 16 residues. Germline V CDR1 and CDR2: SNHLY, FYNNEI. The ends lost 5 bases at V and 9 bases at J; junction bases unmatched: 15. Here the CDR3 DNA reads TGTGCCAGCAGTCCTCAGCTTAGCGGGAGTTTAGTCACGCAGTATTTT. This sequence encodes CASSPQLSGSLVTQYF.

The chain is built from TRBV6-5 and TRBJ2-7; D is undetermined. This CDR3 has 14 amino acids. Trimming shortened V by 2 bases and J by 5 bases, and 13 bases separated the two germline ends. From germline, CDR1 is MNHEY and CDR2 SVGAGI. In nucleotides, the CDR3 is TGTGCCAGCAGTTACGGGCAGGACCCTCACGAGCAGTACGTC. It translates to CASSYGQDPHEQYV.